This TCR beta chain comes out of a study of T cell responses to AZD1222 COVID-19 vaccine. Method: immunoSEQ multiplex PCR; TCRdb's copy keeps in-frame clones and lacks some. This table has approximately 92,000 clones, approximately 91% appearing once. V lost 7 bases and J lost 3; bases outside the gene matches: 11. Germline CDR1 reads MDHEN; CDR2 reads SYDVKM. CDR3 length: 15 residues. Note on this clone: Its antigen is still unknown.

Points from the study as a whole: Epitopes outside B.1.351 and B.1.1.7 mutated regions reportedly drew nearly half of spike TCRs. Spike as a whole was targeted by vaccine-associated CD4 TCRs, dominant at 160-218 and 743-854. Clonal diversity was possibly underestimated, and the donors were mostly white British, with more females. Only 6 or 7 individuals given AZD1222 were seropositive at baseline.

The chain carries TRBV28 and TRBJ2-7; 8 nucleotides match TRBD2. The sample was peripheral blood, taken on day 0 of AZD1222 vaccination. The clonotype comes from an adult in good health. The CDR3 sequence: CASTFGPGGGYEQYF. The CDR3 nucleotides are TGTGCCAGCACCTTTGGGCCCGGGGGGGGCTACGAGCAGTACTTC.